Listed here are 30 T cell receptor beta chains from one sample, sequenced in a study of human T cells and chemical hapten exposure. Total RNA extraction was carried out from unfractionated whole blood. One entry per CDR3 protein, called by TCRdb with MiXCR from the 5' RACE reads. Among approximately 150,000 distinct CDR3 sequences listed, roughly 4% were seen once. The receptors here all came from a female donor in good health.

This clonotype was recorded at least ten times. Written as DNA, the CDR3 is TGCGCCAGCAGCTTAATGACTGCTAGCGGCTACAATGAGCAGTTCTTC. It specifies CASSLMTASGYNEQFF. This chain links TRBV5-1 with TRBJ2-1; 7 nucleotides agree with TRBD2. Losses at the gene ends were 2 bases for V and 3 bases for J; bases not matched to a gene: 8. CDR3 size: 16 residues. CDR1 is SGHRS, CDR2 YFSETQ, per germline.

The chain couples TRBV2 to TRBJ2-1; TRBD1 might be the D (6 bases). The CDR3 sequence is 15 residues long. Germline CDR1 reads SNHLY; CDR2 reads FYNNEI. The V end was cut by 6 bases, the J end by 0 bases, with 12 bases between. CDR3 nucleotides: TGTGCCAGCAGCGACAGGATTAGCTCCTACAATGAGCAGTTCTTC. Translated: CASSDRISSYNEQFF.

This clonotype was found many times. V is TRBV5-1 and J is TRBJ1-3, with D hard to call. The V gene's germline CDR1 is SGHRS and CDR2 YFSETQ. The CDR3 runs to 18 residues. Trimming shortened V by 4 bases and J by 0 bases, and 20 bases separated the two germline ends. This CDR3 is CASSKDIPADNSGNTIYF. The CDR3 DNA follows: TGCGCCAGCAGCAAAGACATACCCGCAGATAACTCTGGAAACACCATATATTTT.

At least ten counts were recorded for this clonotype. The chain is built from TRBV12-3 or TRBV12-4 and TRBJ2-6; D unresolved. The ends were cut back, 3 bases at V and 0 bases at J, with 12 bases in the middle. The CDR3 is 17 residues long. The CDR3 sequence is CASSFVFGLSGANVLTF. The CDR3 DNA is TGTGCCAGCAGTTTCGTCTTTGGTCTCTCTGGGGCCAACGTCCTGACTTTC.

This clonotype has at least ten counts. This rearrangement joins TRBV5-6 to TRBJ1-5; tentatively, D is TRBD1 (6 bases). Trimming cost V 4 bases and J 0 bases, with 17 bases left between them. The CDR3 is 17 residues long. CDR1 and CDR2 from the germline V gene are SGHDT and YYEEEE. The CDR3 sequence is CASSAGGGSYSNQPQHF. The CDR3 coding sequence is TGTGCCAGCAGCGCCGGTGGGGGCAGCTATAGCAATCAGCCCCAGCATTTT.

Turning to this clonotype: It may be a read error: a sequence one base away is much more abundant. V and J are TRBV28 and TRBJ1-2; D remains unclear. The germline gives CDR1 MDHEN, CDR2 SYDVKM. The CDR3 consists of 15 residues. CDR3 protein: CASSLFSAGSRGYNF. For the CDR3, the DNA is TGTGCCAGCAGTTTATTTAGCGCGGGGAGTAGAGGCTACAACTTC.

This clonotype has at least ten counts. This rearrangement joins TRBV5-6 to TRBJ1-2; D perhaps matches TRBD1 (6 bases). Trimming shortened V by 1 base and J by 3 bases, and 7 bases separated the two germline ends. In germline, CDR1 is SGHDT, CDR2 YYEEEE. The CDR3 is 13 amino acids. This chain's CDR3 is CASSLRQDYGYTF. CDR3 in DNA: TGTGCCAGCAGCTTGAGACAGGACTATGGCTACACCTTC.

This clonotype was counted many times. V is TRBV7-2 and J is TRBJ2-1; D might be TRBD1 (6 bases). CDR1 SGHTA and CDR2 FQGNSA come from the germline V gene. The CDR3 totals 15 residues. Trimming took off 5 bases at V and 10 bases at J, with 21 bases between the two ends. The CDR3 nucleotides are TGTGCCAGCAGCCCTTGGGACAACTTCCGGCTCGAGCAGTTCTTC. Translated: CASSPWDNFRLEQFF.

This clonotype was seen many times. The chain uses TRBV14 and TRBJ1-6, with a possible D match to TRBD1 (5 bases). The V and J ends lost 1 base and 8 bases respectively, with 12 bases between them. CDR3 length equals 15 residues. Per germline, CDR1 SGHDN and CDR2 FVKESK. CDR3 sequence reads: CASSQVTGTDSPLHF. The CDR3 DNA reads TGTGCCAGCAGCCAAGTTACGGGGACGGATTCACCCCTCCACTTT.

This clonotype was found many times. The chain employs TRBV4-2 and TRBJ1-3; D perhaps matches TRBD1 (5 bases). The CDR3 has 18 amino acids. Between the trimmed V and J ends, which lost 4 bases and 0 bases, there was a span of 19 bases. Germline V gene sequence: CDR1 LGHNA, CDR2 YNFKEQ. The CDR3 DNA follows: TGTGCCAGCAGCCCGGCCCCCCAGGGCCCCCTCTCTGGAAACACCATATATTTT. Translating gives CASSPAPQGPLSGNTIYF.

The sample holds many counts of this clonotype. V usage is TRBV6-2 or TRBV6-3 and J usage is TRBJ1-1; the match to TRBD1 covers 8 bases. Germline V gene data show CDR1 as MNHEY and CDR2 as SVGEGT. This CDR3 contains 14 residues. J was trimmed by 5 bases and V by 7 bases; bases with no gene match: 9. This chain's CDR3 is CASNSGTGRTEAFF. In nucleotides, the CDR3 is TGTGCCAGCAACTCCGGGACAGGACGGACTGAAGCTTTCTTT.

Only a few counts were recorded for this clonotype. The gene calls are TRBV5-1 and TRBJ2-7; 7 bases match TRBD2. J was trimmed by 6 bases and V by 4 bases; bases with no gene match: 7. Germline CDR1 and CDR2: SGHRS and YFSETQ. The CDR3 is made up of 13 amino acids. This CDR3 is CASSRGGSAEQYF. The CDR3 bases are TGCGCCAGCAGCCGCGGGGGATCAGCCGAGCAGTACTTC.

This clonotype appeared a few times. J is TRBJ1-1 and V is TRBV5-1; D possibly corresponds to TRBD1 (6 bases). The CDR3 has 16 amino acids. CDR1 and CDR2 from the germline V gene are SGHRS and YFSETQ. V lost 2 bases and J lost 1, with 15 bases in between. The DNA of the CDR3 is TGCGCCAGCAGCTTTCGTTCGGGGGGCTGGAACACTGAAGCTTTCTTT. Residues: CASSFRSGGWNTEAFF.

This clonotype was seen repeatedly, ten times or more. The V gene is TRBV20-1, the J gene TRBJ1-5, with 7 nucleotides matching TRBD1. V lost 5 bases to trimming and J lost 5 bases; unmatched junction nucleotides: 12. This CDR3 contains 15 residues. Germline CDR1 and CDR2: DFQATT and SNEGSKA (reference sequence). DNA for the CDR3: TGCAGTGCTCGGAGAGCAGGGGGAACAGATCAGCCCCAGCATTTT. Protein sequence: CSARRAGGTDQPQHF.

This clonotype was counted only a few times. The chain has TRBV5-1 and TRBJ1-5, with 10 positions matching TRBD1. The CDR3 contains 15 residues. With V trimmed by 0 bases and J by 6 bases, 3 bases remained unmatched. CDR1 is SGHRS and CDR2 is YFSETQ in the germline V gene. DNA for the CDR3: TGCGCCAGCAGCTTGGCGGGACAGGGGTTTCAGCCCCAGCATTTT. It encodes CASSLAGQGFQPQHF.

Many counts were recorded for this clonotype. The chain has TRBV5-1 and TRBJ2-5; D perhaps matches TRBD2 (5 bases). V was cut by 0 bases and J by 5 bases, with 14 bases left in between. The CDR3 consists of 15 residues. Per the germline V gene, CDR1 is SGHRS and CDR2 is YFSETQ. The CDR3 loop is CASSLASSSSETQYF. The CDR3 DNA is TGCGCCAGCAGCTTGGCATCTAGCAGCTCGGAGACCCAGTACTTC.

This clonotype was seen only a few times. CDR3 protein: CASSLTRGHETQYF. For the CDR3, the DNA is TGTGCCAGCAGCCTAACCAGGGGGCACGAGACCCAGTACTTC. This chain connects TRBV11-2 to TRBJ2-5; 8 positions agree with TRBD1. Losses at the gene ends were 5 bases for V and 5 bases for J; bases not matched to a gene: 7. The CDR3 sequence is 14 residues long. CDR1 and CDR2 from the germline V gene are SGHAT and FQNNGV.

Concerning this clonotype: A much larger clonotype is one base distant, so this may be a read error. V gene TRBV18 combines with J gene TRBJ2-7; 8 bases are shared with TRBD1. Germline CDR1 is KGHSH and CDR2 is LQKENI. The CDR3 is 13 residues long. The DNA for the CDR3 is TGTGACAGCTCACCGGGGACAGGCCACGAGCAGTACTTC. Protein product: CDSSPGTGHEQYF.

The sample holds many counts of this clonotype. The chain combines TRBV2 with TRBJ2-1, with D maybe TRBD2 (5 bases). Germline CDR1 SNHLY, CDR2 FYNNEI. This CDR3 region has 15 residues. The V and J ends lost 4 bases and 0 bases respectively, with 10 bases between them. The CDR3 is CASSVSGSSYNEQFF. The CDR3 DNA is TGTGCCAGCAGTGTTTCTGGGAGCTCCTACAATGAGCAGTTCTTC.

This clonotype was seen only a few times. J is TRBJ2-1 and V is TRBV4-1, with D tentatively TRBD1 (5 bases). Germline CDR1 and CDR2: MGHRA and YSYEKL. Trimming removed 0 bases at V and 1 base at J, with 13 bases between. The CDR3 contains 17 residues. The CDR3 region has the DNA TGCGCCAGCAGCCAAGATAGGGTCTCAGGGTCCTACAATGAGCAGTTCTTC. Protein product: CASSQDRVSGSYNEQFF.

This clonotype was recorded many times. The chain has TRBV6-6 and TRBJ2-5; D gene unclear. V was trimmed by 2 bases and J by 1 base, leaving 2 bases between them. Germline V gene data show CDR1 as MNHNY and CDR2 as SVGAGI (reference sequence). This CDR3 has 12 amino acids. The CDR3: CASSYRQETQYF. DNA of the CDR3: TGTGCCAGCAGTTACCGCCAAGAGACCCAGTACTTC.

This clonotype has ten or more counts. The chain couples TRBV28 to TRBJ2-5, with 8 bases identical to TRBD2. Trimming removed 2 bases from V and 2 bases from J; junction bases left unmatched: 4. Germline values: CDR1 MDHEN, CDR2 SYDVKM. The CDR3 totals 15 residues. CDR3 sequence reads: CASSLGAGGQETQYF. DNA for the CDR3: TGTGCCAGCAGTTTAGGTGCGGGGGGTCAAGAGACCCAGTACTTC.

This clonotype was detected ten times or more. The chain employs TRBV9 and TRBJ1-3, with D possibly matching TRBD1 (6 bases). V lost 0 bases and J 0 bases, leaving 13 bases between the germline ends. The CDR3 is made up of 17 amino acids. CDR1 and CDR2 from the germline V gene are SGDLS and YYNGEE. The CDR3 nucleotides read TGTGCCAGCAGCGTAGGCGGGGGCGGATACTCTGGAAACACCATATATTTT. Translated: CASSVGGGGYSGNTIYF.

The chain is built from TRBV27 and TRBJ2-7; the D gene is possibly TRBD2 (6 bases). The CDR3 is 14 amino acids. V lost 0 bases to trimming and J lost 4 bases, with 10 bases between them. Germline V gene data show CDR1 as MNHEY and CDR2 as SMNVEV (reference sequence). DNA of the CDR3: TGTGCCAGCAGTTTATCGGTCGCGGGGTACGAGCAGTACTTC. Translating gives CASSLSVAGYEQYF.

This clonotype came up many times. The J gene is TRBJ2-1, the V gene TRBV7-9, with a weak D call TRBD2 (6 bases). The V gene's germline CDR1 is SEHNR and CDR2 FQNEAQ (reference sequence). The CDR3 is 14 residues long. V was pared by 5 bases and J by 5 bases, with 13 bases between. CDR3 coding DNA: TGTGCCAGCAGCATGACGGGACTGAACAATGAGCAGTTCTTC. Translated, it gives CASSMTGLNNEQFF.

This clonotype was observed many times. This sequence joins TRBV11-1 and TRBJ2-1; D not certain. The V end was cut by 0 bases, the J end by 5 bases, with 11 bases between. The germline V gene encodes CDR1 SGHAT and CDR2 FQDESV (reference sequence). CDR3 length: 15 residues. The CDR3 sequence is CASSLARSVNNEQFF. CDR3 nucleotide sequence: TGTGCCAGCAGCTTAGCGCGGTCTGTCAACAATGAGCAGTTCTTC.

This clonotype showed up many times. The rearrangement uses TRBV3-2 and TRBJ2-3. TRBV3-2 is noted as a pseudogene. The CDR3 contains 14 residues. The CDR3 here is CASSQDQVIDTQYF. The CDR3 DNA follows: TGTGCCAGCAGCCAAGATCAGGTTATAGATACGCAGTATTTT.

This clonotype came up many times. CDR3 amino acids: CASSLPGQGRDEQFF. DNA of the CDR3: TGTGCCAGCAGCTTGCCTGGACAGGGCAGGGATGAGCAGTTCTTC. V is TRBV5-4 and J is TRBJ2-1, with TRBD1 matching over 8 bases. Unmatched junction bases numbered 8, after V lost 1 base and J lost 8 bases. Germline CDR1 is SGHNT and CDR2 is YYREEE (reference sequence). The CDR3 sequence is 15 residues long.

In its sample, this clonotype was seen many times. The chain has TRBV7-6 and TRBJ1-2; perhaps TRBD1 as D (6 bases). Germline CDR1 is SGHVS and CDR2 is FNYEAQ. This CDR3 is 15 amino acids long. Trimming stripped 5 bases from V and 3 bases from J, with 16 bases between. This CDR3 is CASSLEGGSDYGYTF. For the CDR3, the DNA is TGTGCCAGCAGCCTCGAGGGGGGATCCGACTATGGCTACACCTTC.

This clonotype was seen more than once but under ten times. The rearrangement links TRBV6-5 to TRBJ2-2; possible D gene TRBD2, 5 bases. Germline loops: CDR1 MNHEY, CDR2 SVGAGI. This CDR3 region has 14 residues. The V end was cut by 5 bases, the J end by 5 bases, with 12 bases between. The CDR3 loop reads CASSPPRGTGELFF. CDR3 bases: TGTGCCAGCAGTCCCCCCAGAGGGACCGGGGAGCTGTTTTTT.